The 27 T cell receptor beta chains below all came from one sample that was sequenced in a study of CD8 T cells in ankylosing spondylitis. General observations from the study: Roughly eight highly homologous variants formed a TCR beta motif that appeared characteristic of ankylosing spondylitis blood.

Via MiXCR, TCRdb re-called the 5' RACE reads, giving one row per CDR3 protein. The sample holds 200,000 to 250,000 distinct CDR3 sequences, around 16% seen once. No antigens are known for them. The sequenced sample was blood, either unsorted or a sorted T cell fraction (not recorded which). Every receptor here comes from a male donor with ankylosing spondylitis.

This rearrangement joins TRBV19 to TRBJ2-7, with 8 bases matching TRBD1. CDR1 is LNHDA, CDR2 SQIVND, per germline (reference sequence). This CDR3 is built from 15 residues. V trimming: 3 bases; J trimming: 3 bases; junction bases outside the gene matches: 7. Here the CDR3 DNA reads TGTGCCAGTAGTATCACCGGGACAGGAGTCTACGAGCAGTACTTC. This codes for CASSITGTGVYEQYF.

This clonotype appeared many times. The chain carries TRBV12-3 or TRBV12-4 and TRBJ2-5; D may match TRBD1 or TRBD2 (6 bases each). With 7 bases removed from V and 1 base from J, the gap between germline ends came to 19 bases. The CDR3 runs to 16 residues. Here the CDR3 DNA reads TGTGCCAGCACGTCTAGCGTTGGGGGCCCCCAAGAGACCCAGTACTTC. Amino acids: CASTSSVGGPQETQYF.

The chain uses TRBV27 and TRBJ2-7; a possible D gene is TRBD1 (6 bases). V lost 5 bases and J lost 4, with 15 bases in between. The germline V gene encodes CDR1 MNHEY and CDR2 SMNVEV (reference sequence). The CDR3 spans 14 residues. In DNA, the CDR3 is TGTGCCAGCAGTGTCAACAGGGATGCATACGAGCAGTACTTC. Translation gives CASSVNRDAYEQYF.

CDR3 in DNA: TGCAGTGCTAGAGCCAACCGGGACGTCTCCTACGAGCAGTACTTC. This sequence encodes CSARANRDVSYEQYF. This chain connects TRBV20-1 to TRBJ2-7, with D perhaps TRBD1 or TRBD2 (5 bases each). V was cut by 1 base and J by 0 bases, with 13 bases left in between. This CDR3 has 15 amino acids. Germline-derived CDR1 and CDR2 are DFQATT and SNEGSKA (reference sequence).

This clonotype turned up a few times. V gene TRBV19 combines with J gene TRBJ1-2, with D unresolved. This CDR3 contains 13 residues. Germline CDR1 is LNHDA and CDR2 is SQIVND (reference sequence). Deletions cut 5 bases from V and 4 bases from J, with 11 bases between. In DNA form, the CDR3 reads TGTGCCAGTAGTCCCGAGGGAGTCTATGGCTACACCTTC. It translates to CASSPEGVYGYTF.

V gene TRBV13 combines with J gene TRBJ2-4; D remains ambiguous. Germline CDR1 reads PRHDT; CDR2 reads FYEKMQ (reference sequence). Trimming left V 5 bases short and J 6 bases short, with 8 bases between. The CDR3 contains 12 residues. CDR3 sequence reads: CASSMGRNIQYF. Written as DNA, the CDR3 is TGTGCCAGCAGCATGGGCCGAAACATTCAGTACTTC.

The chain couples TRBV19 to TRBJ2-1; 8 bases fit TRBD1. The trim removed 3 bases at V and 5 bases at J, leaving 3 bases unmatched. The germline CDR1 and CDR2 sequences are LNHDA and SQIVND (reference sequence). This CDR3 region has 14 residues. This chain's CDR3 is CASSIGQGNNEQFF. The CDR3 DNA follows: TGTGCCAGTAGTATCGGACAGGGTAACAATGAGCAGTTCTTC. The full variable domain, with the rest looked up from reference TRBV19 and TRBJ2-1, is DGGITQSPKYLFRKEGQNVTLSCEQNLNHDAMYWYRQDPGQGLRLIYYSQIVNDFQKGDIAEGYSVSREKKESFPLTVTSAQKNPTAFYLCASSIGQGNNEQFFGPGTRLTVL.

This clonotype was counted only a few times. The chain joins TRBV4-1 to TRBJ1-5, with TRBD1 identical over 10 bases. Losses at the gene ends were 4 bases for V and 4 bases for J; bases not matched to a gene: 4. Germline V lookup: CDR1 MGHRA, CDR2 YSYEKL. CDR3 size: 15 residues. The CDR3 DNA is TGCGCCAGCAGCCGAGGGACAGGGGTTAATCAGCCCCAGCATTTT. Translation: CASSRGTGVNQPQHF.

The CDR3 sequence is CASSLSQGTGELFF. The CDR3 DNA reads TGCGCCAGCAGCTTGTCCCAGGGAACCGGGGAGCTGTTTTTT. The V call is TRBV5-1, the J call TRBJ2-2; tentative D call: TRBD1 (5 bases). This CDR3 has 14 amino acids. CDR1 and CDR2 (germline): SGHRS, YFSETQ. V lost 1 base and J lost 5, with 9 bases in between.

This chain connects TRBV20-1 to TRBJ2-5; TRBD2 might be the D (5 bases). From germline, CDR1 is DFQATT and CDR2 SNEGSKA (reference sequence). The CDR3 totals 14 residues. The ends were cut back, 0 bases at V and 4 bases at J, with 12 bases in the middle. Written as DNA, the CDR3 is TGCAGTGCTAGAGATCTCGGAGGAGGAGAGACCCAGTACTTC. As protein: CSARDLGGGETQYF.

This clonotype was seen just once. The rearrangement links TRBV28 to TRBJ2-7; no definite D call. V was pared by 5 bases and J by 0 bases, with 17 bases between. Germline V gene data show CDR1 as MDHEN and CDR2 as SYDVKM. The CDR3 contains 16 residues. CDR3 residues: CASSPPQHQSSYEQYF. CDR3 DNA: TGTGCCAGCAGTCCCCCCCAGCACCAGAGCTCCTACGAGCAGTACTTC.

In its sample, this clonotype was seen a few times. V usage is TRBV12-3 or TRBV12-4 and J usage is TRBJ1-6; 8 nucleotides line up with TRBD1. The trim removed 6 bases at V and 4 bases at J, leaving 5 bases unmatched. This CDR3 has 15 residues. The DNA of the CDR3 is TGTGCCAGCAGCTCCGACAGGGGATATAATTCACCCCTCCACTTT. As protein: CASSSDRGYNSPLHF.

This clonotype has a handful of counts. CDR3 loop: CASRGGGLSPLHF. The CDR3 nucleotides are TGTGCCAGCAGGGGGGGGGGTCTTTCACCCCTCCACTTT. The chain carries TRBV25-1 and TRBJ1-6, with D possibly TRBD1 on 5 matching bases. V lost 6 bases, J lost 9 bases, and 12 bases lay in between. Germline loops: CDR1 MGHDK, CDR2 SYGVNS. CDR3 length: 13 residues.

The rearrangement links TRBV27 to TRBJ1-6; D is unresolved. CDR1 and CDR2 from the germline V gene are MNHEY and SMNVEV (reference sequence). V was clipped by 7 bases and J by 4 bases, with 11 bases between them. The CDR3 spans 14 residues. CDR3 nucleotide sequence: TGTGCCAGCACCGAACTGGTATATAATTCACCCCTCCACTTT. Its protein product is CASTELVYNSPLHF.

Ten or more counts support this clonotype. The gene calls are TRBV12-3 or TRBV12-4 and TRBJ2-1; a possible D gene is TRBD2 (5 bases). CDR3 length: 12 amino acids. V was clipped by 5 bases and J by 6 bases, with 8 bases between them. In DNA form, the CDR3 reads TGTGCCAGCAGTCCCGGGGTCAATGAGCAGTTCTTC. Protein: CASSPGVNEQFF.

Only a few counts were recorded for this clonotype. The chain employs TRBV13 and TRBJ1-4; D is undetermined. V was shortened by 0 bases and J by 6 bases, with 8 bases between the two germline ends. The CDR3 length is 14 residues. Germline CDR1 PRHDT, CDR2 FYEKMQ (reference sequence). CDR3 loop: CASSLGQTDEKLFF. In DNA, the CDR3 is TGTGCCAGCAGCTTAGGTCAGACGGATGAAAAACTGTTTTTT. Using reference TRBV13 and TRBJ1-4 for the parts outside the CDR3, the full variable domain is AAGVIQSPRHLIKEKRETATLKCYPIPRHDTVYWYQQGPGQDPQFLISFYEKMQSDKGSIPDRFSAQQFSDYHSELNMSSLELGDSALYFCASSLGQTDEKLFFGSGTQLSVL.

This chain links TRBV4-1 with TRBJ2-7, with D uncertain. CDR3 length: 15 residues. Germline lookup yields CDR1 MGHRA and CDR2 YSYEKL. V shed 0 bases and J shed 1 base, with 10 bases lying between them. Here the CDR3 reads CASSQDSWESYEQYF. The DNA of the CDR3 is TGCGCCAGCAGCCAAGATTCTTGGGAATCCTACGAGCAGTACTTC.

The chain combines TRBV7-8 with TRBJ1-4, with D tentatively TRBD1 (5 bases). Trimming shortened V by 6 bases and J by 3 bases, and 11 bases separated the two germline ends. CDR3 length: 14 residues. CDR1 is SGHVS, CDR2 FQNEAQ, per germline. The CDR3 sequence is CASRTSGANEKLFF. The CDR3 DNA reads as TGTGCCAGCAGGACCTCGGGGGCTAATGAAAAACTGTTTTTT. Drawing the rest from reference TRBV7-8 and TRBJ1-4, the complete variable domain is GAGVSQSPRYKVAKRGQDVALRCDPISGHVSLFWYQQALGQGPEFLTYFQNEAQLDKSGLPSDRFFAERPEGSVSTLKIQRTQQEDSAVYLCASRTSGANEKLFFGSGTQLSVL.

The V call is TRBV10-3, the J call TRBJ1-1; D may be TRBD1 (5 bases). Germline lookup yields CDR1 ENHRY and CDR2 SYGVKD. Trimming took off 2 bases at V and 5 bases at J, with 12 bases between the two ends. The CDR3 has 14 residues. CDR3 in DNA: TGTGCCATCAGTGAGGGACACCTGAGAACTGAAGCTTTCTTT. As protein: CAISEGHLRTEAFF.

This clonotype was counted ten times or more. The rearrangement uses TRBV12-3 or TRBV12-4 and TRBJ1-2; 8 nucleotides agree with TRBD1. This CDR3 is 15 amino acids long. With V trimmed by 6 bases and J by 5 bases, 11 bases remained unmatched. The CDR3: CASSSPQGAGYGYTF. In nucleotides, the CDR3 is TGTGCCAGCAGCTCCCCCCAGGGGGCTGGATATGGCTACACCTTC.

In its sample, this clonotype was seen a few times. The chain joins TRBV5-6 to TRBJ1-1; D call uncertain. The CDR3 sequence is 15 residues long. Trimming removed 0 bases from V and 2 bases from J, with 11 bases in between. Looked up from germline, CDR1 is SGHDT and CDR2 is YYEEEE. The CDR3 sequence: CASSLAMNLNTEAFF. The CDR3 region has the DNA TGTGCCAGCAGCTTGGCAATGAACCTAAACACTGAAGCTTTCTTT.

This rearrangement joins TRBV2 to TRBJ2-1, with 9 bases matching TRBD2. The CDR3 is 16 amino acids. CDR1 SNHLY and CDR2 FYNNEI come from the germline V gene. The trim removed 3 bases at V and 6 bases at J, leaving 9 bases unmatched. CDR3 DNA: TGTGCCAGCAGTGAGTTTAGCGGGAGCCCTCGCAATGAGCAGTTCTTC. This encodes CASSEFSGSPRNEQFF.

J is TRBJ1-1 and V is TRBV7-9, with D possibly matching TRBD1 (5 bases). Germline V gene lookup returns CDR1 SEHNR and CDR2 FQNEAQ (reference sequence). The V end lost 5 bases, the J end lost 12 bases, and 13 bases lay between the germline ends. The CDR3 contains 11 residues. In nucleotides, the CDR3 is TGTGCCAGCAGCCGCGTGATGGGGCCTTTCTTT. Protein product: CASSRVMGPFF.

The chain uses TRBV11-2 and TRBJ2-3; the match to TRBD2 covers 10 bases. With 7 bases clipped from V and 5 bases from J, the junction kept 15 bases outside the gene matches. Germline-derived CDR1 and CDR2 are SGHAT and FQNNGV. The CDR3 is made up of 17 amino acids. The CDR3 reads CASTPRWSGGEEDTQYF. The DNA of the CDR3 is TGTGCCAGCACCCCGCGGTGGAGCGGGGGGGAGGAAGATACGCAGTATTTT.

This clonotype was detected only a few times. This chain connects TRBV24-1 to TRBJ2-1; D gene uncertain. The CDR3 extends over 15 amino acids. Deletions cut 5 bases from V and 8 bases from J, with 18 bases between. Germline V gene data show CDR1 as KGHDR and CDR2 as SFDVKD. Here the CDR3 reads CATSVQAPGGDEQFF. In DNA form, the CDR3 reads TGTGCCACCAGTGTTCAGGCTCCAGGCGGCGATGAGCAGTTCTTC.

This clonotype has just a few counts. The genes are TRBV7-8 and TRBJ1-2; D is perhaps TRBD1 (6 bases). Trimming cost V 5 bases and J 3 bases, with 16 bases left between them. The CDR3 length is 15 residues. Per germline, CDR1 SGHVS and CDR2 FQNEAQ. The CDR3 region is CASSPMDSYDYGYTF. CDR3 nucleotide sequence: TGTGCCAGCAGCCCAATGGACAGCTACGACTATGGCTACACCTTC.

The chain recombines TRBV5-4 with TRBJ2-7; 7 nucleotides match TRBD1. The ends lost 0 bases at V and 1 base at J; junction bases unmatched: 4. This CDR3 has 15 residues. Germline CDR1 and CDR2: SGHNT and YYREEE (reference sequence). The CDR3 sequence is CASSLAPDRSYEQYF. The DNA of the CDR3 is TGTGCCAGCAGCTTGGCCCCGGACAGGTCCTACGAGCAGTACTTC.